This passage covers 26 T cell receptor beta chains from one sample sequenced in a study of T cells in Graves' hyperthyroidism and ophthalmopathy. What was amplified from RNA transcripts were TCR beta CDR3 regions. HTBI primers were used for first-round RT-PCR of the TCR CDR3. TCRdb passed the multiplex PCR reads through MiXCR, listing each CDR3 protein once. The table shows about 500,000 distinct CDR3 sequences, with about 45% occurring only once. The sequenced sample was peripheral blood or thyroid tissue (not recorded which). The source of these receptors is an adult woman with Graves' disease, either hyperthyroidism or ophthalmopathy (not recorded which).

This clonotype was seen at least ten times. The rearrangement joins TRBV20-1 to TRBJ1-2; D possibly corresponds to TRBD1 (6 bases). This CDR3 is built from 13 residues. Germline values: CDR1 DFQATT, CDR2 SNEGSKA (reference sequence). Trimming removed 5 bases at V and 8 bases at J, with 18 bases between. As DNA, the CDR3 is TGCAGTGCTGAGAGGGGGTACCAATTAGGCTACACCTTC. This codes for CSAERGYQLGYTF.

This clonotype was seen more than once but under ten times. The J gene is TRBJ2-5, the V gene TRBV15; TRBD2 matches 9 bases. The tail of the sequence fits TRBJ2-1 better, so the J call may be wrong. The V gene's germline CDR1 is LNHNV and CDR2 YYDKDF (reference sequence). CDR3 length: 14 amino acids. The CDR3 nucleotides are TGTGCCACCAGCAGATTGCGGGAGGGCCCGAGGCAGTTCTTC. Its protein is CATSRLREGPRQFF.

This clonotype has a count of ten or more. This chain connects TRBV9 to TRBJ1-1, with D tentatively TRBD1 (6 bases). This CDR3 spans 16 amino acids. Between the trimmed V and J ends, which lost 0 bases and 0 bases, there was a span of 12 bases. Germline V gene lookup returns CDR1 SGDLS and CDR2 YYNGEE. The CDR3 coding sequence is TGTGCCAGCAGCGTAGGAGGGGGGGCCCTGAACACTGAAGCTTTCTTT. Translation: CASSVGGGALNTEAFF. Variable domain in full (rest from reference TRBV9 and TRBJ1-1): DSGVTQTPKHLITATGQRVTLRCSPRSGDLSVYWYQQSLDQGLQFLIQYYNGEERAKGNILERFSAQQFPDLHSELNLSSLELGDSALYFCASSVGGGALNTEAFFGQGTRLTVV.

The chain recombines TRBV10-3 with TRBJ1-5; D not certain. Germline V gene data show CDR1 as ENHRY and CDR2 as SYGVKD. Trimming removed 8 bases from V and 1 base from J, with 6 bases in between. The CDR3 contains 12 residues. The CDR3 protein is CAIAESNQPQHF. CDR3 coding DNA: TGTGCCATCGCGGAGAGCAATCAGCCCCAGCATTTT.

This clonotype was observed at least ten times. V usage is TRBV7-9 and J usage is TRBJ1-5, with D perhaps TRBD1 (6 bases). CDR1 and CDR2 (germline): SEHNR, FQNEAQ (reference sequence). V gave up 5 bases and J gave up 0 bases, with 11 bases separating them. The CDR3 contains 15 residues. The CDR3 sequence: CASSTDSYSNQPQHF. The CDR3, as DNA: TGTGCCAGCAGCACGGACAGTTATAGCAATCAGCCCCAGCATTTT.

As to this clonotype: A much larger clone differs by one base, so this may be a read error. The chain recombines TRBV7-8 with TRBJ2-5; D not resolved. From germline, CDR1 is SGHVS and CDR2 FQNEAQ. CDR3 size: 12 residues. The CDR3 here is CASNLIRETQYF. CDR3 sequence (DNA): TGTGCCAGCAACTTAATAAGGGAGACCCAGTACTTC. Together with reference TRBV7-8 and TRBJ2-5, the CDR3 gives the full variable domain: GAGVSQSPRYKVAKRGQDVALRCDPISGHVSLFWYQQALGQGPEFLTYFQNEAQLDKSGLPSDRFFAERPEGSVSTLKIQRTQQEDSAVYLCASNLIRETQYFGPGTRLLVL.

CDR3 sequence (DNA): TGTGCCATCAGTGGGGTTGGGGACACTAATGAAAAACTGTTTTTT. It is translated as CAISGVGDTNEKLFF. The genes are TRBV10-3 and TRBJ1-4; a possible D gene is TRBD1 (5 bases). Looked up from germline, CDR1 is ENHRY and CDR2 is SYGVKD. The CDR3 sequence is 15 residues long. Deletions cut 4 bases from V and 2 bases from J, with 11 bases between.

The V gene is TRBV15, the J gene TRBJ2-7; D call uncertain. The CDR3 contains 14 residues. Germline V gene sequence: CDR1 LNHNV, CDR2 YYDKDF (reference sequence). Trimming removed 0 bases from V and 4 bases from J, with 10 bases in between. The CDR3 region is CATSREWGLYEQYF. Here the CDR3 DNA reads TGTGCCACCAGCAGAGAATGGGGTTTATACGAGCAGTACTTC. Variable domain in full (rest from reference TRBV15 and TRBJ2-7): DAMVIQNPRYQVTQFGKPVTLSCSQTLNHNVMYWYQQKSSQAPKLLFHYYDKDFNNEADTPDNFQSRRPNTSFCFLDIRSPGLGDTAMYLCATSREWGLYEQYFGPGTRLTVT.

This clonotype showed up many times. The CDR3 sequence is CSVEVQGTNYGYTF. CDR3 DNA sequence: TGCAGCGTTGAAGTACAAGGGACTAACTATGGCTACACCTTC. The chain combines TRBV29-1 with TRBJ1-2, with D unresolved. Trimming took 1 base from V and 0 from J, leaving 9 bases between them. This CDR3 is 14 amino acids long. CDR1 and CDR2 from the germline V gene are SQVTM and ANQGSEA.

In this sample, this clonotype turned up a few times. V gene TRBV7-9 combines with J gene TRBJ1-4; D unresolved. The V end lost 0 bases, the J end lost 1 base, and 9 bases lay between the germline ends. The germline gives CDR1 SEHNR, CDR2 FQNEAQ (reference sequence). The CDR3 totals 16 residues. The CDR3 bases are TGTGCCAGCAGCTTAGCAGGGCCCGGAACTAATGAAAAACTGTTTTTT. It is translated as CASSLAGPGTNEKLFF.

This clonotype appeared many times. The CDR3 reads CASSPRTSDLGTIYF. The DNA for the CDR3 is TGTGCCAGCAGTCCTAGGACCTCCGATTTGGGCACCATATATTTT. This sequence joins TRBV9 and TRBJ1-3; D remains unclear. The V and J ends lost 5 bases and 9 bases respectively, with 21 bases between them. There are 15 residues in the CDR3. Germline CDR1 reads SGDLS; CDR2 reads YYNGEE.

As concerns this clonotype: A read error is possible here, since a much larger clone lies one base away. This chain links TRBV7-2 with TRBJ2-7; 9 bases align to TRBD1. The CDR3 covers 15 residues. J was trimmed by 3 bases and V by 1 base; bases with no gene match: 4. Germline CDR1 reads SGHTA; CDR2 reads FQGNSA. CDR3 amino acids: CTSSLGGTGFYEQYF. The DNA of the CDR3 is TGTACCAGCAGCTTAGGAGGGACAGGGTTCTACGAGCAGTACTTC.

This clonotype occurred a few times. The chain is built from TRBV15 and TRBJ1-5; no clear D. Trimming took off 0 bases at V and 6 bases at J, with 6 bases between the two ends. CDR1 is LNHNV, CDR2 YYDKDF, per germline (reference sequence). The CDR3 contains 13 residues. In DNA form, the CDR3 reads TGTGCCACCAGCAGAGATGTTTTTCAGCCCCAGCATTTT. It codes for CATSRDVFQPQHF.

On this clonotype: One junction end does not reproduce the germline sequence, and a read error may be involved. The V gene is TRBV6-5, the J gene TRBJ2-7, with 8 bases lining up with TRBD1. The CDR3 is made up of 18 amino acids. Germline lookup yields CDR1 MNHEY and CDR2 SVGAGI. The CDR3 DNA follows: TGTGCCAGCAGTGACTCTCGACAGGGGATTATTAGCTCCTACGAGCAGTACTTC. As protein: CASSDSRQGIISSYEQYF.

This clonotype was counted at least ten times. The chain employs TRBV2 and TRBJ2-1; D is undetermined. Germline-derived CDR1 and CDR2 are SNHLY and FYNNEI. The V gene lost 3 bases and the J gene lost 0 bases, with 9 bases spanning the gap. The CDR3 runs 15 residues. As DNA, the CDR3 is TGTGCCAGCAGTGAGACGGAGTCCTCCTACAATGAGCAGTTCTTC. It encodes CASSETESSYNEQFF.

There are many counts of this clonotype. CDR3 DNA: TGCAGTGCTAGGGGGCCTAGCGGGCAAGAGACCCAGTACTTC. Translated, it gives CSARGPSGQETQYF. This chain links TRBV20-1 with TRBJ2-5; 8 bases are a match to TRBD2. Germline trimming cut 3 bases from V and 2 bases from J; bases unmatched to any gene: 5. Germline CDR1 DFQATT, CDR2 SNEGSKA (reference sequence). The CDR3 sequence is 14 residues long.

At least ten counts were recorded for this clonotype. The rearrangement joins TRBV6-1 to TRBJ1-3; D uncertain. Germline V lookup: CDR1 MNHNS, CDR2 SASEGT. The V end was cut by 2 bases, the J end by 0 bases, with 8 bases between. The CDR3 runs 15 residues. CDR3 nucleotide sequence: TGTGCCAGCAGTGAATCGACTGGCTCTGGAAACACCATATATTTT. It translates to CASSESTGSGNTIYF.

This clonotype was seen many times. The chain is built from TRBV9 and TRBJ1-1; D might be TRBD1 (5 bases). V was shortened by 4 bases and J by 4 bases, with 11 bases between the two germline ends. From germline, CDR1 is SGDLS and CDR2 YYNGEE. The CDR3 covers 13 residues. CDR3 nucleotide sequence: TGTGCCAGCAGCCGGGACCCCGGCACTGAAGCTTTCTTT. This sequence encodes CASSRDPGTEAFF.

The gene calls are TRBV12-3 or TRBV12-4 and TRBJ2-5; D possibly corresponds to TRBD2 (6 bases). V lost 3 bases, J lost 8 bases, and 16 bases lay in between. The CDR3 loop spans 14 amino acids. The CDR3 spells CASSFTGLFGTQYF. The DNA for the CDR3 is TGTGCCAGCAGTTTCACGGGACTTTTTGGAACCCAGTACTTC.

The V gene is TRBV7-9, the J gene TRBJ2-2; TRBD1 agrees at 7 bases. This CDR3 comprises 18 residues. J lost 4 bases, V lost 9 bases, and 20 bases had no gene match. Germline V gene sequence: CDR1 SEHNR, CDR2 FQNEAQ (reference sequence). The CDR3 nucleotides are TGTGCCAGTAGTATAGGTGGGACAGCCATCTTCCCCACCGGGGAGCTGTTTTTT. Translated: CASSIGGTAIFPTGELFF.

A few counts support this clonotype. This chain connects TRBV20-1 to TRBJ1-6, with TRBD1 as a possible D gene (5 bases). The length of the CDR3 is 14 residues. Germline V gene data show CDR1 as DFQATT and CDR2 as SNEGSKA (reference sequence). With 6 bases removed from V and 5 bases from J, the gap between germline ends came to 14 bases. CDR3 in DNA: TGCAGTGCCACCCAGGGCAGGGATAATTCACCCCTCCACTTT. Encoded protein: CSATQGRDNSPLHF.

There are many counts of this clonotype. This rearrangement joins TRBV28 to TRBJ2-5, with D perhaps TRBD1 (5 bases). Germline V gene data show CDR1 as MDHEN and CDR2 as SYDVKM. The CDR3 sequence is 12 residues long. Trimming stripped 6 bases from V and 9 bases from J, with 14 bases between. The chain's CDR3 is CASSRTLGAQYF. The CDR3 DNA reads as TGTGCCAGCAGCCGGACCCTAGGGGCCCAGTACTTC.

This clonotype showed up many times. This sequence joins TRBV11-2 and TRBJ2-5; weak D call: TRBD1 (6 bases). Germline values: CDR1 SGHAT, CDR2 FQNNGV. The CDR3 contains 15 residues. V lost 5 bases, J lost 1 base, and 14 bases lay in between. The CDR3 DNA reads TGTGCCAGCAGCCCGGGACACCCTCTCCAAGAGACCCAGTACTTC. Translation gives CASSPGHPLQETQYF.

In this sample, this clonotype turned up a few times. The V and J genes are TRBV20-1 and TRBJ1-2; D is unclear. Trimming left V 6 bases short and J 5 bases short, with 10 bases between. The CDR3 covers 11 residues. CDR1 is DFQATT and CDR2 is SNEGSKA in the germline V gene (reference sequence). This CDR3 is CSAPGEYGYTF. CDR3 DNA sequence: TGCAGTGCCCCTGGAGAGTATGGCTACACCTTC.

In this sample, this clonotype turned up many times. This chain links TRBV29-1 with TRBJ1-1; no reliable D call. V was shortened by 1 base and J by 4 bases, with 7 bases between the two germline ends. Looked up from germline, CDR1 is SQVTM and CDR2 is ANQGSEA. The CDR3 sequence is 12 residues long. In DNA, the CDR3 is TGCAGCGTTGAAGGGCAGACCACTGAAGCTTTCTTT. This translates into CSVEGQTTEAFF.

Concerning this clonotype itself: At one of its ends the junction is not consistent with the germline gene, which may arise from a read error. The chain uses TRBV10-3 and TRBJ2-7; 9 bases line up with TRBD2. The CDR3 extends over 13 amino acids. In germline, CDR1 is ENHRY, CDR2 SYGVKD. The CDR3 sequence: CASSWTSALEQYF. CDR3 DNA: TGTGCCAGCAGTTGGACTAGCGCTCTCGAGCAGTACTTC.